This T cell receptor beta chain was found in a study of identical twins. Looked up from germline, CDR1 is DFQATT and CDR2 is SNEGSKA (reference sequence). This CDR3 is 15 amino acids long. The V gene lost 3 bases and the J gene lost 0 bases, with 12 bases spanning the gap. cDNA carried unique molecular identifiers, and a universal primer site was added by template switching. TCRdb processed the 5' RACE reads anew with MiXCR; each CDR3 protein has one entry. This table holds about 520,000 distinct CDR3 sequences, around 20% found once. Worth noting for this clonotype: No antigen is known for it.

Study-wide results and caveats: Cord blood beta clonotypes that were abundant carried fewer insertions, and memory repertoires showed no such trend.

These data were also reused for a study on T cells expressing NK-cell markers. That study reports: Seven donors tested HCMV-seropositive and one tested seronegative among the eight sequenced.

The sample taken for sequencing was CD4+ T cells sorted from blood. V gene TRBV20-1 combines with J gene TRBJ1-5, with D tentatively TRBD1 (6 bases). This sequence was found in a woman aged 18-35 years in good health. The CDR3 loop is CSAREGGYSNQPQHF. CDR3 in DNA: TGCAGTGCTAGGGAGGGGGGTTATAGCAATCAGCCCCAGCATTTT.